What follows are 30 T cell receptor beta chains derived from one specimen sequenced in a study of shared clonotypes between healthy human individuals. Here immunoSEQ multiplex PCR was the method, and the copy in TCRdb shows in-frame clones only, minus some. The table records about 670,000 clones, about two thirds of them present only once. Sequencing used memory CD4+ T cells sorted from blood. Documented subset: CD45RA-negative fraction. These receptor sequences come from a woman in her 30s in good health.

Comments on this clone: This sample includes further DNA sequences coding for the same CDR3. The chain carries TRBV7-9 and TRBJ2-3, with TRBD2 identical over 11 bases. The CDR3 is 16 amino acids. V lost 3 bases and J lost 0; bases outside the gene matches: 2. Germline lookup yields CDR1 SEHNR and CDR2 FQNEAQ (reference sequence). The CDR3 reads CASSLGLAASTDTQYF. The CDR3 DNA reads TGTGCCAGCAGCTTGGGACTAGCGGCTAGCACAGATACGCAGTATTTT.

The chain combines TRBV5-1 with TRBJ1-1; possible D gene TRBD1, 6 bases. The V and J ends lost 4 bases and 0 bases respectively, with 13 bases between them. In germline, CDR1 is SGHRS, CDR2 YFSETQ. The CDR3 sequence is 15 residues long. Here the CDR3 reads CASSGRQDLNTEAFF. The CDR3, as DNA: TGCGCCAGCAGCGGTAGACAGGACTTGAACACTGAAGCTTTCTTT.

This rearrangement joins TRBV6-1 to TRBJ2-7, with D hard to call. The V gene lost 5 bases and the J gene lost 0 bases, with 14 bases spanning the gap. The CDR3 sequence is 15 residues long. Germline lookup yields CDR1 MNHNS and CDR2 SASEGT. The CDR3 loop is CASSRTIPVSYEQYF. DNA of the CDR3: TGTGCCAGCAGTCGGACCATTCCGGTCTCCTACGAGCAGTACTTC.

V and J are TRBV11-2 and TRBJ2-2; a possible D gene is TRBD2 (5 bases). Germline CDR1 and CDR2: SGHAT and FQNNGV. CDR3 length: 16 residues. Trimming took off 5 bases at V and 0 bases at J, with 13 bases between the two ends. The CDR3: CASSHQRSSNTGELFF. CDR3 in DNA: TGTGCCAGCAGCCACCAGCGGTCCTCGAACACCGGGGAGCTGTTTTTT.

This clone was observed a handful of times. This chain links TRBV4-1 with TRBJ2-4; the match to TRBD2 covers 8 bases. The CDR3 is 18 residues long. Germline V lookup: CDR1 MGHRA, CDR2 YSYEKL. With V trimmed by 0 bases and J by 0 bases, 7 bases remained unmatched. The chain's CDR3 is CASSQELAEGVAKNIQYF. The CDR3 DNA reads as TGCGCCAGCAGCCAAGAACTAGCGGAAGGGGTAGCCAAAAACATTCAGTACTTC.

This clone was counted ten times or more. V gene TRBV5-1 combines with J gene TRBJ2-5, with D tentatively TRBD2 (5 bases). Germline V gene lookup returns CDR1 SGHRS and CDR2 YFSETQ. V lost 4 bases, J lost 5 bases, and 15 bases lay in between. The CDR3 is 14 residues long. The CDR3 bases are TGCGCCAGCAGCCACCTCGGAGGTTGGGAGACCCAGTACTTC. Translated: CASSHLGGWETQYF.

This clone was detected only once. This rearrangement joins TRBV28 to TRBJ2-7; 14 bases fit TRBD2. CDR1 is MDHEN and CDR2 is SYDVKM in the germline V gene. This CDR3 region has 14 residues. The V and J ends lost 6 bases and 4 bases, in that order; junction bases with no gene match: 2. The CDR3 bases are TGTGCCAGCAGATGGACTAGCGGGAGGTACGAGCAGTACTTC. Translated: CASRWTSGRYEQYF.

This clone was observed a few times. This chain connects TRBV18 to TRBJ2-1; no definite D call. The CDR3 extends over 11 amino acids. Trimming took 2 bases from V and 12 from J, leaving 8 bases between them. Germline V lookup: CDR1 KGHSH, CDR2 LQKENI. The CDR3 here is CASSPEFGQFF. The CDR3 DNA follows: TGTGCCAGCTCACCAGAGTTTGGGCAGTTCTTC.

This sequence joins TRBV5-1 and TRBJ2-7; a weak D match, TRBD2 (6 bases). The germline gives CDR1 SGHRS, CDR2 YFSETQ. V was cut by 3 bases and J by 0 bases, with 13 bases left in between. The CDR3 has 15 residues. The CDR3 is CASSSSGTLSYEQYF. The CDR3 coding sequence is TGCGCCAGCAGCTCCTCCGGGACTCTCTCCTACGAGCAGTACTTC.

This clone was seen a few times. This rearrangement joins TRBV4-1 to TRBJ2-2; possible D gene TRBD1, 6 bases. The V gene's germline CDR1 is MGHRA and CDR2 YSYEKL. The CDR3 runs 13 residues. V was shortened by 1 base and J by 7 bases, with 7 bases between the two germline ends. CDR3 protein: CASSQARGGELFF. The DNA of the CDR3 is TGCGCCAGCAGCCAAGCCAGGGGCGGGGAGCTGTTTTTT.

This sequence joins TRBV18 and TRBJ1-1; no clear D. Trimming cost V 2 bases and J 5 bases, with 15 bases left between them. This CDR3 has 15 residues. The V gene's germline CDR1 is KGHSH and CDR2 LQKENI. CDR3 in DNA: TGTGCCAGCTCACCAGGGAGCGGGGAGGAAACTGAAGCTTTCTTT. It specifies CASSPGSGEETEAFF.

The rearrangement uses TRBV11-2 and TRBJ2-5; D uncertain. The CDR3 sequence is 15 residues long. From germline, CDR1 is SGHAT and CDR2 FQNNGV. V was cut by 5 bases and J by 0 bases, with 13 bases left in between. As DNA, the CDR3 is TGTGCCAGCAGCATACTATATTCGTACCAAGAGACCCAGTACTTC. Amino acids: CASSILYSYQETQYF.

V usage is TRBV7-9 and J usage is TRBJ2-7; 9 positions match TRBD1. There are 14 residues in the CDR3. Germline V lookup: CDR1 SEHNR, CDR2 FQNEAQ (reference sequence). V dropped 5 bases and J dropped 3; count of bases not matched to a gene: 5. The CDR3 sequence: CASSRGTGLYEQYF. Written as DNA, the CDR3 is TGTGCCAGCAGCCGCGGGACAGGGCTCTACGAGCAGTACTTC.

The chain carries TRBV28 and TRBJ2-1; TRBD2 aligns across 9 bases. In germline, CDR1 is MDHEN, CDR2 SYDVKM. The CDR3 has 15 residues. The V gene end was trimmed by 4 bases and the J gene end by 9 bases; junction bases not matched to a gene: 10. The CDR3 coding sequence is TGTGCCAGCAGTTCAACTAGCGGGTCTAGGTTTGAGCAGTTCTTC. It yields the protein CASSSTSGSRFEQFF.

Comment on this clone: An end of the junction does not agree with germline; a read error may underlie this. This sequence joins TRBV20-1 and TRBJ2-3; D is undetermined. CDR3 size: 11 residues. Per germline, CDR1 DFQATT and CDR2 SNEGSKA (reference sequence). In DNA, the CDR3 is TGCAATGCTAGACAAGATGATACGCAGTATTTT. This codes for CNARQDDTQYF.

The J gene is TRBJ1-1, the V gene TRBV19, with 7 bases aligning to TRBD1. Trimming removed 5 bases from V and 7 bases from J; junction bases left unmatched: 7. In germline, CDR1 is LNHDA, CDR2 SQIVND (reference sequence). The CDR3 contains 13 residues. As DNA, the CDR3 is TGTGCCAGTAGTGTTACAGGGGTCGGTGAAGCTTTCTTT. The encoded protein is CASSVTGVGEAFF.

This clone appeared once. The V gene is TRBV30, the J gene TRBJ2-2; D may be TRBD1 (5 bases). Trimming stripped 5 bases from V and 0 bases from J, with 10 bases between. The CDR3 sequence is 14 residues long. Per the germline V gene, CDR1 is GTSNPN and CDR2 is SVGIG (reference sequence). The CDR3 region has the DNA TGTGCCTGGGATAGGGGTGCGAACACCGGGGAGCTGTTTTTT. This translates into CAWDRGANTGELFF.

On this clone itself: At the DNA level, this CDR3 is encoded by other sequences in the same sample as well. The V call is TRBV5-1, the J call TRBJ1-1; TRBD1 is a possible D gene (6 bases). This CDR3 comprises 13 residues. The V and J ends lost 7 bases and 0 bases respectively, with 10 bases between them. Germline V gene lookup returns CDR1 SGHRS and CDR2 YFSETQ. Here the CDR3 DNA reads TGCGCCAGCTCGACAGGCATGAACACTGAAGCTTTCTTT. As protein: CASSTGMNTEAFF.

There are a few counts of this clone. The chain couples TRBV2 to TRBJ2-1; D may match TRBD1 or TRBD2 (5 bases each). The CDR3 covers 13 residues. Germline CDR1 reads SNHLY; CDR2 reads FYNNEI. Deletions cut 8 bases from V and 9 bases from J, with 17 bases between. The CDR3 spells CASGTPIVSEQFF. The CDR3, as DNA: TGTGCCAGCGGGACCCCTATTGTGAGTGAGCAGTTCTTC. Complete variable domain (other parts from reference TRBV2 and TRBJ2-1): EPEVTQTPSHQVTQMGQEVILRCVPISNHLYFYWYRQILGQKVEFLVSFYNNEISEKSEIFDDQFSVERPDGSNFTLKIRSTKLEDSAMYFCASGTPIVSEQFFGPGTRLTVL.

Details on this clone: This sample also contains other DNA sequences that code for the same CDR3. The chain recombines TRBV5-1 with TRBJ1-1; the D gene is possibly TRBD1 (5 bases). The CDR3 loop spans 14 amino acids. Germline values: CDR1 SGHRS, CDR2 YFSETQ. V dropped 0 bases and J dropped 3 bases, with 9 bases sitting between them. The CDR3 loop reads CASSLGQRHTEAFF. As DNA, the CDR3 is TGCGCCAGCAGCTTGGGACAGAGACACACTGAAGCTTTCTTT. The entire variable domain, with the rest obtained from reference TRBV5-1 and TRBJ1-1, is as follows: KAGVTQTPRYLIKTRGQQVTLSCSPISGHRSVSWYQQTPGQGLQFLFEYFSETQRNKGNFPGRFSGRQFSNSRSEMNVSTLELGDSALYLCASSLGQRHTEAFFGQGTRLTVV.

The rearrangement uses TRBV7-8 and TRBJ2-7, with 8 bases aligning to TRBD1. Germline V gene data show CDR1 as SGHVS and CDR2 as FQNEAQ. CDR3 length equals 14 residues. V lost 5 bases, J lost 4 bases, and 7 bases stayed unmatched. The CDR3: CASSPRTGPYEQYF. The CDR3 DNA sequence: TGTGCCAGCAGCCCTAGGACAGGGCCTTACGAGCAGTACTTC.

The chain recombines TRBV4-2 with TRBJ1-1, with unresolved D. This CDR3 comprises 15 residues. The ends were cut back, 0 bases at V and 7 bases at J, with 15 bases in the middle. CDR1 LGHNA and CDR2 YNFKEQ come from the germline V gene. CDR3 DNA sequence: TGTGCCAGCAGCCAAGATGGGAAGACCAGATATGAAGCTTTCTTT. This encodes CASSQDGKTRYEAFF.

This sequence joins TRBV29-1 and TRBJ2-3; 7 nucleotides line up with TRBD2. CDR3 length: 15 amino acids. CDR1 SQVTM and CDR2 ANQGSEA come from the germline V gene. The trim removed 8 bases at V and 1 base at J, leaving 12 bases unmatched. The DNA of the CDR3 is TGCAGCACCTGGACTAGACCCTCCGGCACAGATACGCAGTATTTT. It is translated as CSTWTRPSGTDTQYF.

The chain recombines TRBV28 with TRBJ1-1; unclear D gene. There are 14 residues in the CDR3. CDR1 and CDR2 (germline): MDHEN, SYDVKM. Trimming took off 1 base at V and 4 bases at J, with 10 bases between the two ends. The CDR3 loop reads CASSLLNALTEAFF. CDR3 bases: TGTGCCAGCAGTTTATTGAACGCCCTCACTGAAGCTTTCTTT.

The J gene is TRBJ2-1, the V gene TRBV5-1; maybe TRBD1 (6 bases). CDR3 size: 15 residues. Germline V gene lookup returns CDR1 SGHRS and CDR2 YFSETQ. V lost 1 base to trimming and J lost 0 bases, with 8 bases between them. Written as DNA, the CDR3 is TGCGCCAGCAGCTTGCTAGGGGGCTCCTACAATGAGCAGTTCTTC. Translation: CASSLLGGSYNEQFF.

This clone turned up a few times. In DNA form, the CDR3 reads TGTGCCAGCAGCCATGGGGCCATCACCGTACTACTGGAAGAGCAGTACTTC. Translating gives CASSHGAITVLLEEQYF. V gene TRBV11-2 combines with J gene TRBJ2-7; TRBD1 might be the D (5 bases). CDR1 SGHAT and CDR2 FQNNGV come from the germline V gene. There are 17 residues in the CDR3. Deletions cut 5 bases from V and 7 bases from J, with 27 bases between.

The DNA of the CDR3 is TGTGCCAGCAGCCAAGGCGGGAGATGGACCGGGGAGCTGTTTTTT. This gives the protein CASSQGGRWTGELFF. This chain uses TRBV14 with TRBJ2-2; TRBD2 matches at 7 bases. Germline V gives CDR1 SGHDN, CDR2 FVKESK. J was trimmed by 5 bases and V by 1 base; bases with no gene match: 4. The CDR3 loop spans 15 amino acids.

The V and J genes are TRBV28 and TRBJ2-5; TRBD2 is a possible D gene (5 bases). The V end was cut by 3 bases, the J end by 6 bases, with 11 bases between. The germline V gene has CDR1 MDHEN and CDR2 SYDVKM. This CDR3 comprises 13 residues. CDR3 sequence reads: CASSFGGRKTQYF. CDR3 bases: TGTGCCAGCAGTTTTGGAGGTCGAAAGACCCAGTACTTC.

In this sample, this clone turned up many times. The chain links TRBV11-2 to TRBJ1-4; 7 bases are a match to TRBD1. The length of the CDR3 is 13 residues. With 5 bases clipped from V and 12 bases from J, the junction kept 9 bases outside the gene matches. Germline V gene lookup returns CDR1 SGHAT and CDR2 FQNNGV. The CDR3 coding sequence is TGTGCCAGCAGCCGACAGGCCCAGGGGGAACTGTTTTTT. Amino acid sequence: CASSRQAQGELFF.

This clone was seen only once. The sample carries other DNA sequences with the same CDR3. This chain connects TRBV7-9 to TRBJ2-7; 13 bases fit TRBD2. Per germline, CDR1 SEHNR and CDR2 FQNEAQ (reference sequence). The CDR3 sequence is 15 residues long. The J segment lost 4 bases and the V segment lost 3 bases, leaving 3 bases of the junction unmatched. The CDR3 loop reads CASSFRTSGSYEQYF. The CDR3, as DNA: TGTGCCAGCAGCTTCCGGACTAGCGGGAGTTACGAGCAGTACTTC.